This record covers a single TCR beta chain. These data originate in a study of shared clonotypes between healthy human individuals. The trim removed 6 bases at V and 5 bases at J, leaving 6 bases unmatched. This CDR3 is built from 15 residues. Germline assignment: CDR1 MNHEY and CDR2 SVGAGI. Profiled with immunoSEQ multiplex PCR; TCRdb holds only in-frame clones, not every one. The profile shows approximately 1.5 million clones, 95% to 99% of them singletons. The sequence was collected from a man aged 25 to 40 in good health. The source material was naive CD4+ T cells sorted from blood. The subset: CD45RA+ positively selected. V is TRBV6-5 and J is TRBJ2-2, with 10 bases aligning to TRBD1. The CDR3 region has the DNA TGTGCCAGCAGGCGACAGGGGGCAGGTACCGGGGAGCTGTTTTTT. Its translation is CASRRQGAGTGELFF.